One and the same sample provided the 19 T cell receptor beta chains below, sequenced in a study of shared clonotypes between healthy human individuals. The method was immunoSEQ multiplex PCR; TCRdb's version includes in-frame clones alone and lacks a portion of them. Altogether 2 million to 2.5 million clones are present, less than 95% being singletons, with the ten largest covering 0.37%. The material sequenced was naive CD4+ T cells from PBMCs. Subset meaning: CD45RA+ positively selected. The source of these receptors is a man between 18 and 35 years old in good health. Some clones in this sample may be carry-over from other donors' samples.

The CDR3 sequence: CASSLGGRTGDEQYF. For the CDR3, the DNA is TGCGCCAGCAGCTTGGGTGGTCGGACAGGGGACGAGCAGTACTTC. This chain uses TRBV5-1 with TRBJ2-7, with 9 bases that match TRBD1. J gave up 5 bases and V 0 bases, and 6 bases lay outside the gene matches. Germline loops: CDR1 SGHRS, CDR2 YFSETQ. The CDR3 sequence is 15 residues long.

V and J are TRBV5-1 and TRBJ2-3; unclear D gene. Germline loops: CDR1 SGHRS, CDR2 YFSETQ. The V end lost 4 bases, the J end lost 2 bases, and 11 bases lay between the germline ends. This CDR3 has 14 amino acids. CDR3 coding DNA: TGCGCCAGCAGCGGCGACTTAGACACAGATACGCAGTATTTT. This encodes CASSGDLDTDTQYF.

As to this clone: One junction end disagrees with the germline gene, perhaps due to a read error. The chain couples TRBV11-2 to TRBJ2-1; no firm D call. The CDR3 has 13 residues. Germline-derived CDR1 and CDR2 are SGHAT and FQNNGV. The CDR3 DNA is TGTGCCAGCAGCACCGGTGAGAGGCTAGATCTTATCTTC. Translating gives CASSTGERLDLIF.

The chain links TRBV4-2 to TRBJ2-7; D is ambiguous. The CDR3 sequence is 16 residues long. V lost 0 bases and J lost 4, with 16 bases in between. Germline-derived CDR1 and CDR2 are LGHNA and YNFKEQ. CDR3 in DNA: TGTGCCAGCAGCCAAGATTCCGATAGGACCTTGTACGAGCAGTACTTC. Its protein product is CASSQDSDRTLYEQYF.

J is TRBJ1-2 and V is TRBV15, with D uncertain. CDR3 length equals 16 residues. The germline gives CDR1 LNHNV, CDR2 YYDKDF (reference sequence). The V end lost 1 base, the J end lost 3 bases, and 15 bases lay between the germline ends. The CDR3 spells CATSRGRWNTYYGYTF. The CDR3 DNA follows: TGTGCCACCAGCAGAGGCCGGTGGAACACCTACTATGGCTACACCTTC.

A note on this clone: In the same sample, other DNA sequences code for this CDR3. The chain couples TRBV19 to TRBJ2-7; 7 nucleotides align to TRBD1. Trimming removed 5 bases from V and 2 bases from J; junction bases left unmatched: 6. The germline gives CDR1 LNHDA, CDR2 SQIVND (reference sequence). CDR3 size: 14 residues. The CDR3 here is CASSRAGGPYEQYF. In DNA, the CDR3 is TGTGCCAGTAGTCGGGCAGGGGGACCCTACGAGCAGTACTTC.

On this clone itself: Other DNA sequences in this specimen translate into the identical CDR3. V and J are TRBV7-3 and TRBJ2-7; D remains unclear. Trimming stripped 0 bases from V and 1 base from J, with 7 bases between. Germline values: CDR1 SGHTA, CDR2 FQGTGA. There are 14 residues in the CDR3. DNA for the CDR3: TGTGCCAGCAGCTTAACGGCGAATTCCTACGAGCAGTACTTC. It encodes CASSLTANSYEQYF.

The chain combines TRBV6-4 with TRBJ1-5; no reliable D call. The germline V gene has CDR1 MRHNA and CDR2 SNTAGT. The V end was cut by 4 bases, the J end by 4 bases, with 8 bases between. The CDR3 spans 13 residues. The CDR3 nucleotides read TGTGCCAGCAGTGCAAGCCCAAATCAGCCCCAGCATTTT. The encoded protein is CASSASPNQPQHF.

The chain combines TRBV5-1 with TRBJ2-1; the match to TRBD2 covers 12 bases. CDR1 and CDR2 (germline): SGHRS, YFSETQ. This CDR3 is 17 amino acids long. The trim removed 4 bases at V and 4 bases at J, leaving 9 bases unmatched. The CDR3 region is CASSQGLAGPFYNEQFF. CDR3 coding DNA: TGCGCCAGCAGCCAAGGACTAGCGGGGCCCTTTTACAATGAGCAGTTCTTC.

The chain links TRBV10-3 to TRBJ2-1; D unresolved. Germline CDR1 ENHRY, CDR2 SYGVKD. V gave up 0 bases and J gave up 5 bases, with 14 bases separating them. The length of the CDR3 is 16 residues. As DNA, the CDR3 is TGTGCCATCAGTGAGTCGAATGGCAGGCCCAACAATGAGCAGTTCTTC. Amino acids: CAISESNGRPNNEQFF.

As regards this clone: The identical CDR3 is also encoded by other nucleotide sequences in the sample. The V gene is TRBV28, the J gene TRBJ1-5, with D uncertain. V lost 3 bases and J 1 base, leaving 4 bases between the germline ends. This CDR3 region has 13 residues. Germline V gene lookup returns CDR1 MDHEN and CDR2 SYDVKM. The CDR3 loop reads CASSFSSNQPQHF. CDR3 DNA: TGTGCCAGCAGTTTTTCCAGCAATCAGCCCCAGCATTTT.

J is TRBJ2-5 and V is TRBV2; no clear D. Trimming stripped 1 base from V and 5 bases from J, with 8 bases between. The germline V gene has CDR1 SNHLY and CDR2 FYNNEI. The length of the CDR3 is 13 residues. Here the CDR3 reads CASSEDSGETQYF. In DNA form, the CDR3 reads TGTGCCAGCAGTGAAGACAGTGGGGAGACCCAGTACTTC.

CDR3 nucleotides: TGTGCCAGCAGTTTATTCCCGGGAGGGCCCTACGAGCAGTACTTC. This codes for CASSLFPGGPYEQYF. The rearrangement uses TRBV27 and TRBJ2-7; 8 positions agree with TRBD2. Germline lookup yields CDR1 MNHEY and CDR2 SMNVEV (reference sequence). The CDR3 is 15 amino acids. V lost 1 base to trimming and J lost 2 bases; unmatched junction nucleotides: 4.

CDR3 region: CASSPRTSGVGDTQYF. The CDR3 bases are TGTGCCAGCAGCCCTCGGACTAGCGGGGTTGGAGATACGCAGTATTTT. The chain links TRBV9 to TRBJ2-3; 12 bases are shared with TRBD2. Germline-derived CDR1 and CDR2 are SGDLS and YYNGEE. CDR3 size: 16 residues. V lost 4 bases and J lost 5; bases outside the gene matches: 8.

The CDR3: CASSYSFQGLNSPLHF. DNA of the CDR3: TGTGCCAGCAGTTACTCGTTTCAGGGACTAAATTCACCCCTCCACTTT. This rearrangement joins TRBV6-5 to TRBJ1-6, with D maybe TRBD1 (5 bases). CDR1 MNHEY and CDR2 SVGAGI come from the germline V gene. The CDR3 runs 16 residues. V dropped 0 bases and J dropped 7 bases, with 13 bases sitting between them.

This CDR3 reads CASSPKRQGTHEQYF. The CDR3 DNA is TGTGCCAGCAGTCCGAAACGACAGGGCACCCACGAGCAGTACTTC. This chain connects TRBV6-5 to TRBJ2-7, with 7 nucleotides matching TRBD1. Germline CDR1 and CDR2: MNHEY and SVGAGI. The CDR3 loop spans 15 amino acids. V lost 5 bases, J lost 5 bases, and 12 bases stayed unmatched.

A note on this clone: Other DNA sequences in this specimen translate into the identical CDR3. The rearrangement joins TRBV9 to TRBJ1-3, with TRBD1 as a possible D gene (6 bases). V dropped 0 bases and J dropped 7 bases, with 8 bases sitting between them. Germline V lookup: CDR1 SGDLS, CDR2 YYNGEE. This CDR3 is 13 amino acids long. The CDR3 loop is CASSVDQGNTIYF. The CDR3 DNA follows: TGTGCCAGCAGCGTAGACCAGGGGAACACCATATATTTT.

This clone was observed once. The gene calls are TRBV27 and TRBJ1-4; D is undetermined. The germline V gene has CDR1 MNHEY and CDR2 SMNVEV (reference sequence). V was clipped by 2 bases and J by 3 bases, with 10 bases between them. CDR3 length equals 15 residues. Written as DNA, the CDR3 is TGTGCCAGCAGTTTAAGCGGTGGGGCTAATGAAAAACTGTTTTTT. This codes for CASSLSGGANEKLFF.

The chain carries TRBV7-2 and TRBJ1-5; D may be TRBD1 (6 bases). Germline assignment: CDR1 SGHTA and CDR2 FQGNSA. Trimming removed 5 bases at V and 6 bases at J, with 17 bases between. The CDR3 contains 15 residues. The CDR3: CASSPARGAGQPQHF. The CDR3, as DNA: TGTGCCAGCAGCCCCGCCCGGGGGGCGGGTCAGCCCCAGCATTTT. The full variable domain, completed using reference TRBV7-2 and TRBJ1-5, is GAGVSQSPSNKVTEKGKDVELRCDPISGHTALYWYRQSLGQGLEFLIYFQGNSAPDKSGLPSDRFSAERTGGSVSTLTIQRTQQEDSAVYLCASSPARGAGQPQHFGDGTRLSIL.